This passage covers 29 T cell receptor beta chains from one sample sequenced in a study of T cell clonotyping in hematopoietic cell transplantation. Repertoires were generated with immunoSEQ multiplex PCR, while TCRdb's copy carries only in-frame clones and drops some. The table shows about 29,000 clones, with roughly 90% occurring only once. Source: PBMCs, taken 100 days after allogeneic stem cell transplant. These receptors all stem from a female patient aged 45 to 65 who had an allogeneic stem cell transplant from a related donor, so the T cells may come from the graft donor. Some clones in this sample may be carry-over from other donors' samples.

This sequence joins TRBV29-1 and TRBJ2-1, with a tentative D call TRBD2 (7 bases). This CDR3 contains 16 residues. V lost 3 bases and J 8 bases, leaving 23 bases between the germline ends. In germline, CDR1 is SQVTM, CDR2 ANQGSEA. The CDR3 reads CSVESGGLGVIDEQFF. The CDR3 DNA reads as TGCAGCGTTGAGTCGGGGGGCCTGGGTGTCATAGATGAGCAGTTCTTC.

The chain couples TRBV5-1 to TRBJ2-1; the D is unclear. CDR3 length: 15 amino acids. V was pared by 4 bases and J by 6 bases, with 17 bases between. CDR1 and CDR2 from the germline V gene are SGHRS and YFSETQ. Here the CDR3 reads CASSPTLLTRNEQFF. CDR3 DNA: TGCGCCAGCAGCCCGACACTTCTCACTCGCAATGAGCAGTTCTTC.

The CDR3 nucleotides are TGCGCCAGCAGCTTGGAAGGGGCAGGATTCTACTATGGCTACACCTTC. It translates to CASSLEGAGFYYGYTF. The rearrangement uses TRBV5-1 and TRBJ1-2; a weak D match, TRBD1 (5 bases). CDR3 length equals 16 residues. Per the germline V gene, CDR1 is SGHRS and CDR2 is YFSETQ. The V and J ends lost 0 bases and 3 bases respectively, with 15 bases between them.

The CDR3 DNA is TGTGCCAGCAGTTTTAAGGGATCGGGAACTAATGAGCAGTTCTTC. It translates to CASSFKGSGTNEQFF. The chain recombines TRBV27 with TRBJ2-1; weak D call: TRBD2 (5 bases). The V and J ends lost 3 bases and 7 bases respectively, with 16 bases between them. The germline V gene encodes CDR1 MNHEY and CDR2 SMNVEV (reference sequence). CDR3 length equals 15 residues.

V usage is TRBV5-1 and J usage is TRBJ2-2; a possible D gene is TRBD1 (6 bases). V gave up 1 base and J gave up 7 bases, with 11 bases separating them. The CDR3 is made up of 14 amino acids. Germline loops: CDR1 SGHRS, CDR2 YFSETQ. In DNA form, the CDR3 reads TGCGCCAGCAGCTTGTCTGGGGGACACGGGGAGCTGTTTTTT. Its translation: CASSLSGGHGELFF.

Comments on this clone: Other DNA variants within this sample encode the same CDR3. The V call is TRBV15, the J call TRBJ1-3, with no clear D. V lost 9 bases to trimming and J lost 7 bases, with 10 bases between them. The germline CDR1 and CDR2 sequences are LNHNV and YYDKDF (reference sequence). This CDR3 has 11 residues. In nucleotides, the CDR3 is TGTGCCACGACGGCGGGGAACACCATATATTTT. Encoded protein: CATTAGNTIYF.

The chain is built from TRBV30 and TRBJ1-6, with D unresolved. Germline loops: CDR1 GTSNPN, CDR2 SVGIG (reference sequence). The CDR3 consists of 14 residues. Trimming pared 5 bases from V and 8 bases from J, leaving 16 bases between. Here the CDR3 DNA reads TGTGCCTGGGCCACTGGCACGGCAGATTCACCCCTCCACTTT. Its translation is CAWATGTADSPLHF. Combining the CDR3 with reference TRBV30 and TRBJ1-6 gives the whole variable domain SQTIHQWPATLVQPVGSPLSLECTVEGTSNPNLYWYRQAAGRGLQLLFYSVGIGQISSEVPQNLSASRPQDRQFILSSKKLLLSDSGFYLCAWATGTADSPLHFGNGTRLTVT.

The chain carries TRBV5-1 and TRBJ2-1; TRBD1 matches at 10 bases. The CDR3 totals 14 residues. V gave up 4 bases and J gave up 8 bases; unmatched junction bases: 6. Germline V gives CDR1 SGHRS, CDR2 YFSETQ. CDR3 in DNA: TGCGCCAGCAGCGGGGGACAGGGGAACTATGAGCAGTTCTTC. It specifies CASSGGQGNYEQFF.

The rearrangement joins TRBV30 to TRBJ2-1; D is unclear. The CDR3 runs 13 residues. Germline V gene sequence: CDR1 GTSNPN, CDR2 SVGIG (reference sequence). V was cut by 2 bases and J by 4 bases, with 9 bases left in between. CDR3 coding DNA: TGTGCCTGGAGTCCCTCAACATACAATGAGCAGTTCTTC. Protein product: CAWSPSTYNEQFF. Looking up the rest from reference TRBV30 and TRBJ2-1 gives the full variable domain: SQTIHQWPATLVQPVGSPLSLECTVEGTSNPNLYWYRQAAGRGLQLLFYSVGIGQISSEVPQNLSASRPQDRQFILSSKKLLLSDSGFYLCAWSPSTYNEQFFGPGTRLTVL.

The V gene is TRBV4-2, the J gene TRBJ2-1; 9 nucleotides agree with TRBD1. The trim removed 0 bases at V and 5 bases at J, leaving 8 bases unmatched. The CDR3 sequence is 17 residues long. CDR1 and CDR2 (germline): LGHNA, YNFKEQ. The CDR3 sequence: CASSQDPGQGRNNEQFF. The CDR3 DNA follows: TGTGCCAGCAGCCAAGATCCCGGACAGGGGAGGAACAATGAGCAGTTCTTC.

The rearrangement uses TRBV5-5 and TRBJ2-7; maybe TRBD2 (5 bases). The germline CDR1 and CDR2 sequences are SGHKS and YYEKEE (reference sequence). V was cut by 6 bases and J by 0 bases, with 16 bases left in between. The CDR3 has 15 amino acids. DNA of the CDR3: TGTGCCAGCACCCGGGGTTACACGAGCTCCTACGAGCAGTACTTC. It specifies CASTRGYTSSYEQYF. Filled out from reference TRBV5-5 and TRBJ2-7, the complete variable domain reads DAGVTQSPTHLIKTRGQQVTLRCSPISGHKSVSWYQQVLGQGPQFIFQYYEKEERGRGNFPDRFSARQFPNYSSELNVNALLLGDSALYLCASTRGYTSSYEQYFGPGTRLTVT.

This clone showed up just a few times. The chain combines TRBV7-7 with TRBJ2-7, with 7 nucleotides matching TRBD1. CDR1 and CDR2 from the germline V gene are SSHAT and FNYEAQ (reference sequence). V gave up 1 base and J gave up 6 bases; unmatched junction bases: 3. This CDR3 is built from 13 residues. The CDR3 region is CASSLERQGEQYF. CDR3 bases: TGTGCCAGCAGCTTAGAGCGACAGGGCGAGCAGTACTTC.

This CDR3 reads CASSWTSGARTDTQYF. Written as DNA, the CDR3 is TGCGCCAGCAGCTGGACTAGCGGGGCCCGCACAGATACGCAGTATTTT. This chain joins TRBV5-1 and TRBJ2-3; 12 positions agree with TRBD2. This CDR3 has 16 residues. The V gene's germline CDR1 is SGHRS and CDR2 YFSETQ. With V trimmed by 3 bases and J by 1 base, 3 bases remained unmatched. The variable domain in full, completed from reference TRBV5-1 and TRBJ2-3, reads KAGVTQTPRYLIKTRGQQVTLSCSPISGHRSVSWYQQTPGQGLQFLFEYFSETQRNKGNFPGRFSGRQFSNSRSEMNVSTLELGDSALYLCASSWTSGARTDTQYFGPGTRLTVL.

The CDR3 reads CASSLTGSPRGTGELFF. The CDR3 region has the DNA TGTGCCAGCAGCCTTACCGGGTCCCCCCGGGGCACCGGGGAGCTGTTTTTT. The chain carries TRBV9 and TRBJ2-2; the D gene is possibly TRBD2 (5 bases). With 4 bases removed from V and 4 bases from J, the gap between germline ends came to 20 bases. The CDR3 totals 17 residues. The germline gives CDR1 SGDLS, CDR2 YYNGEE.

The V and J genes are TRBV6-5 and TRBJ1-1; possibly TRBD1 for D (6 bases). Germline V gene data show CDR1 as MNHEY and CDR2 as SVGAGI. With 0 bases removed from V and 1 base from J, the gap between germline ends came to 9 bases. The length of the CDR3 is 15 residues. The CDR3 coding sequence is TGTGCCAGCAGTTACTCGTGGGGACAGAACACTGAAGCTTTCTTT. The encoded protein is CASSYSWGQNTEAFF.

The rearrangement joins TRBV27 to TRBJ1-1; TRBD1 is a possible D gene (5 bases). With 1 base removed from V and 0 bases from J, the gap between germline ends came to 6 bases. CDR1 and CDR2 from the germline V gene are MNHEY and SMNVEV (reference sequence). The CDR3 sequence is 14 residues long. DNA for the CDR3: TGTGCCAGCAGTTTATGGGGGATGAACACTGAAGCTTTCTTT. Encoded protein: CASSLWGMNTEAFF.

The chain recombines TRBV7-9 with TRBJ1-3, with unresolved D. The CDR3 covers 16 residues. V lost 8 bases and J lost 0, with 17 bases in between. Per germline, CDR1 SEHNR and CDR2 FQNEAQ (reference sequence). DNA for the CDR3: TGTGCCAGCTACCGACGGTCGGGAAGCTCTGGAAACACCATATATTTT. This gives the protein CASYRRSGSSGNTIYF.

The V gene is TRBV18, the J gene TRBJ1-4; maybe TRBD1 (5 bases). Trimming stripped 1 base from V and 0 bases from J, with 12 bases between. Germline values: CDR1 KGHSH, CDR2 LQKENI. The CDR3 sequence is 17 residues long. The CDR3 protein is CASSPLGRGATNEKLFF. DNA of the CDR3: TGTGCCAGCTCACCACTAGGTCGAGGGGCAACTAATGAAAAACTGTTTTTT.

The rearrangement joins TRBV6-5 to TRBJ2-1; D not resolved. Trimming left V 4 bases short and J 6 bases short, with 19 bases between. Germline lookup yields CDR1 MNHEY and CDR2 SVGAGI. This CDR3 has 16 residues. The CDR3, as DNA: TGTGCCAGCAGTTTCGCAGGCTATTTTAGATCCAATGAGCAGTTCTTC. Amino acid sequence: CASSFAGYFRSNEQFF.

This chain links TRBV6-1 with TRBJ2-7; TRBD1 matches at 9 bases. The CDR3 consists of 15 residues. J lost 3 bases, V lost 5 bases, and 8 bases had no gene match. The germline V gene has CDR1 MNHNS and CDR2 SASEGT. The CDR3 spells CASSLGGTGNYEQYF. In DNA, the CDR3 is TGTGCCAGCAGTCTAGGGGGGACAGGGAACTACGAGCAGTACTTC.

The chain joins TRBV4-2 to TRBJ2-3; 9 bases match TRBD1. Trimming took 4 bases from V and 3 from J; bases not matched to a gene: 8. The CDR3 length is 16 residues. CDR1 and CDR2 from the germline V gene are LGHNA and YNFKEQ. CDR3 amino acids: CASSRTQGARTDTQYF. CDR3 nucleotide sequence: TGTGCCAGCAGCCGAACACAGGGGGCTAGAACAGATACGCAGTATTTT.

The chain is built from TRBV13 and TRBJ1-1, with D possibly TRBD1 on 5 matching bases. Between the trimmed V and J ends, which lost 2 bases and 1 base, there was a span of 20 bases. Germline assignment: CDR1 PRHDT and CDR2 FYEKMQ (reference sequence). The CDR3 spans 18 residues. As DNA, the CDR3 is TGTGCCAGCAGCTTACGGTGGGTTGGGCCAGGGTCGAACACTGAAGCTTTCTTT. This encodes CASSLRWVGPGSNTEAFF.

The V gene is TRBV5-1, the J gene TRBJ1-2; D might be TRBD1 (6 bases). CDR1 SGHRS and CDR2 YFSETQ come from the germline V gene. CDR3 length equals 14 residues. V gave up 1 base and J gave up 2 bases, with 9 bases separating them. The CDR3 DNA sequence: TGCGCCAGCAGCTTGATGGGGGCAAACTATGGCTACACCTTC. This sequence encodes CASSLMGANYGYTF.

This chain links TRBV2 with TRBJ1-6; tentatively, D is TRBD1 (6 bases). The ends were cut back, 7 bases at V and 10 bases at J, with 11 bases in the middle. CDR1 and CDR2 from the germline V gene are SNHLY and FYNNEI. The CDR3 extends over 12 amino acids. The CDR3 reads CASTQGGSPLHF. CDR3 DNA sequence: TGTGCCAGCACACAGGGCGGATCACCCCTCCACTTT.

The chain is built from TRBV28 and TRBJ1-2; 7 bases map to TRBD1. Germline assignment: CDR1 MDHEN and CDR2 SYDVKM. V gave up 6 bases and J gave up 6 bases; unmatched junction bases: 13. This CDR3 has 15 residues. The CDR3 nucleotides are TGTGCCAGCAGCACCCGGGACAGACAGTACCATGGCTACACCTTC. Amino acids: CASSTRDRQYHGYTF.

The gene calls are TRBV30 and TRBJ2-1, with a tentative D call TRBD1 (5 bases). The CDR3 loop spans 14 amino acids. Germline V gene data show CDR1 as GTSNPN and CDR2 as SVGIG (reference sequence). V was pared by 3 bases and J by 9 bases, with 18 bases between. The CDR3 is CAWRYDSGPAEQFF. In DNA, the CDR3 is TGTGCCTGGAGATATGACTCAGGGCCCGCTGAGCAGTTCTTC. Together with reference TRBV30 and TRBJ2-1, the CDR3 gives the full variable domain: SQTIHQWPATLVQPVGSPLSLECTVEGTSNPNLYWYRQAAGRGLQLLFYSVGIGQISSEVPQNLSASRPQDRQFILSSKKLLLSDSGFYLCAWRYDSGPAEQFFGPGTRLTVL.

The chain combines TRBV19 with TRBJ2-7, with a possible D match to TRBD1 (7 bases). This CDR3 spans 14 amino acids. Trimming left V 10 bases short and J 0 bases short, with 16 bases between. CDR1 LNHDA and CDR2 SQIVND come from the germline V gene (reference sequence). CDR3 coding DNA: TGTGCCACCGCGGAGGGGGCTAGCTCCTACGAGCAGTACTTC. Amino acid sequence: CATAEGASSYEQYF.

The chain carries TRBV7-8 and TRBJ1-1; D not resolved. The CDR3 is 13 amino acids. Germline assignment: CDR1 SGHVS and CDR2 FQNEAQ. V was clipped by 1 base and J by 7 bases, with 10 bases between them. CDR3 bases: TGTGCCAGCAGCTTAGTTCAGGACGGTGAAGCTTTCTTT. Its protein is CASSLVQDGEAFF.

The chain joins TRBV14 to TRBJ1-6; D remains unclear. V gave up 1 base and J gave up 7 bases, with 8 bases separating them. The CDR3 totals 14 residues. CDR1 is SGHDN and CDR2 is FVKESK in the germline V gene. As DNA, the CDR3 is TGTGCCAGCAGCCAAGGGGCAGAGAATTCACCCCTCCACTTT. This codes for CASSQGAENSPLHF.